This TCR beta chain comes out of a study of cytomegalovirus exposure and HLA in healthy donors. Broader study findings: Per a prior analysis, the majority of TCR beta V segments were productive roughly 87% or roughly 30% of the time.

Trimming took 4 bases from V and 3 from J, leaving 10 bases between them. Germline CDR1 MNHNS, CDR2 SASEGT. This CDR3 is built from 13 residues. Nominally healthy donors were sampled, though unrecorded immune exposures were likely. PCR employed 60 Vbeta and 13 Jbeta primers. Original processing methods: Among the unique TCR beta chains that a later analysis counted, 75 million to 85 million in all, 10 million to 14 million were shared. Measured with immunoSEQ multiplex PCR; TCRdb has only the in-frame clones, and not every one. From that table come the V and J calls and clone size; the DNA was used to work out D and trimming. The sample has more than 100,000 clones, roughly 63% seen once. With respect to this clone: Its antigen is still unknown.

Sequencing was done on a sample of PBMCs. The source is a middle-aged man in good health and CMV-seropositive. The J gene is TRBJ2-7, the V gene TRBV6-1, with D possibly being TRBD2 (6 bases). The CDR3 loop is CASSAGLRYEQYF. The CDR3 nucleotides read TGTGCCAGCAGTGCGGGACTGCGCTACGAGCAGTACTTC.